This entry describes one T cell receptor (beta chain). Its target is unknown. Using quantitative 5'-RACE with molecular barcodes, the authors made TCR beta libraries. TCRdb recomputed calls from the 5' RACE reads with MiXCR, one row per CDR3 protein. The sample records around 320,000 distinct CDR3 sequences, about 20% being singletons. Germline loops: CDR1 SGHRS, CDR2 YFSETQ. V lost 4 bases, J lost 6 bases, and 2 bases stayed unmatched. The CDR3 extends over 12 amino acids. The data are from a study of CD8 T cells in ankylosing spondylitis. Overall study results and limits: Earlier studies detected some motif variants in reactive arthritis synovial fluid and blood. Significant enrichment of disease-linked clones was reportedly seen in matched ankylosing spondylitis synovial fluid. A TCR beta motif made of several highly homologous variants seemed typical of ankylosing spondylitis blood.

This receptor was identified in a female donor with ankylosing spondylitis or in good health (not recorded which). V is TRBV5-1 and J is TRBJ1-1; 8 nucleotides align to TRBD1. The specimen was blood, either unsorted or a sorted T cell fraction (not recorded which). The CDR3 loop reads CASSVTGAEAFF. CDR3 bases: TGCGCCAGCAGCGTGACAGGGGCTGAAGCTTTCTTT.